These 17 T cell receptor beta chains originate from one sample sequenced in a study of shared clonotypes between healthy human individuals. Assay used: immunoSEQ multiplex PCR; TCRdb lists only in-frame clones, some missing. Of some 2,100,000 clones in the sample, around 95% were seen once. The sample was naive CD4+ T cells sorted from blood. Subset indicated: CD45RA+ positively selected. Every receptor here comes from a man aged 18 to 29 in good health.

V is TRBV7-9 and J is TRBJ2-3; 8 bases fit TRBD1. From germline, CDR1 is SEHNR and CDR2 FQNEAQ (reference sequence). Trimming took 5 bases from V and 1 from J; bases not matched to a gene: 5. The CDR3 length is 15 residues. CDR3 sequence reads: CASSRQGPRTDTQYF. In nucleotides, the CDR3 is TGTGCCAGCAGCCGACAGGGGCCCCGCACAGATACGCAGTATTTT.

The rearrangement uses TRBV6-1 and TRBJ2-2; D is unresolved. V lost 2 bases and J 6 bases, leaving 7 bases between the germline ends. Germline loops: CDR1 MNHNS, CDR2 SASEGT. The CDR3 contains 13 residues. CDR3 coding DNA: TGTGCCAGCAGTGAAACCTTGGCCGGGGAGCTGTTTTTT. Translating gives CASSETLAGELFF.

The chain recombines TRBV30 with TRBJ2-2, with a weak D call TRBD2 (5 bases). V lost 8 bases and J 1 base, leaving 11 bases between the germline ends. CDR1 is GTSNPN, CDR2 SVGIG, per germline (reference sequence). The CDR3 has 13 amino acids. CDR3 loop: CAGGLLNTGELFF. In DNA form, the CDR3 reads TGTGCCGGAGGACTCTTGAACACCGGGGAGCTGTTTTTT.

The CDR3 DNA reads TGTGCCAGCAGCGTAGCTGATTGGGCAGGGAACGAAAAACTGTTTTTT. Its protein product is CASSVADWAGNEKLFF. The chain is built from TRBV9 and TRBJ1-4, with a weak D call TRBD1 (5 bases). Germline CDR1 is SGDLS and CDR2 is YYNGEE. Between the trimmed V and J ends, which lost 0 bases and 8 bases, there was a span of 17 bases. CDR3 length: 16 residues.

The chain carries TRBV5-1 and TRBJ2-2; 7 nucleotides agree with TRBD1. The V gene's germline CDR1 is SGHRS and CDR2 YFSETQ. J was trimmed by 7 bases and V by 4 bases; bases with no gene match: 7. The CDR3 covers 14 residues. The CDR3 spells CASSRGGADGELFF. CDR3 coding DNA: TGCGCCAGCAGCCGAGGGGGCGCGGACGGGGAGCTGTTTTTT.

The V call is TRBV7-9, the J call TRBJ1-2; 11 nucleotides align to TRBD1. Germline V gives CDR1 SEHNR, CDR2 FQNEAQ (reference sequence). CDR3 length: 15 residues. With V trimmed by 6 bases and J by 1 base, 4 bases remained unmatched. The CDR3 sequence is CASSMGTGGNYGYTF. CDR3 DNA: TGTGCCAGCAGTATGGGGACAGGGGGTAACTATGGCTACACCTTC.

The V and J genes are TRBV6-1 and TRBJ1-1, with D tentatively TRBD1 (5 bases). Trimming stripped 5 bases from V and 6 bases from J, with 10 bases between. Germline V gene sequence: CDR1 MNHNS, CDR2 SASEGT. This CDR3 has 12 residues. CDR3 nucleotides: TGTGCCAGCAGTCAGGGTAGCCCTGAAGCTTTCTTT. It translates to CASSQGSPEAFF.

This clone has a single count. V and J are TRBV30 and TRBJ2-5; D is undetermined. The CDR3 runs to 15 residues. From germline, CDR1 is GTSNPN and CDR2 SVGIG (reference sequence). V shed 4 bases and J shed 0 bases, with 15 bases lying between them. CDR3 sequence reads: CAWMPSGRNQETQYF. The DNA of the CDR3 is TGTGCCTGGATGCCCTCTGGGCGGAACCAAGAGACCCAGTACTTC.

V usage is TRBV28 and J usage is TRBJ2-5, with 12 bases lining up with TRBD2. Germline assignment: CDR1 MDHEN and CDR2 SYDVKM. This CDR3 region has 15 residues. V lost 5 bases and J lost 5; bases outside the gene matches: 6. As DNA, the CDR3 is TGTGCCAGCAGTCTCGGACTAGCGGGGTTGGAGACCCAGTACTTC. This gives the protein CASSLGLAGLETQYF.

The chain uses TRBV18 and TRBJ1-6; D possibly corresponds to TRBD1 (5 bases). Deletions cut 5 bases from V and 8 bases from J, with 16 bases between. In germline, CDR1 is KGHSH, CDR2 LQKENI. CDR3 length: 15 amino acids. CDR3 coding DNA: TGTGCCAGCTCAGTCGGGGCTGACTCTTATTCACCCCTCCACTTT. Translating gives CASSVGADSYSPLHF.

This clone was recorded only once. V usage is TRBV6-9 and J usage is TRBJ2-1; tentative D call: TRBD2 (6 bases). This CDR3 has 18 amino acids. Looked up from germline, CDR1 is MNHGY and CDR2 is SVAAGI. V was clipped by 6 bases and J by 1 base, with 22 bases between them. As DNA, the CDR3 is TGTGCCAGCAGCGCTGATTCCGACCAGGAGGGTTCCTACAATGAGCAGTTCTTC. Translating it yields CASSADSDQEGSYNEQFF.

This chain joins TRBV2 and TRBJ2-3, with unresolved D. Trimming cost V 7 bases and J 0 bases, with 11 bases left between them. The CDR3 covers 14 residues. Germline CDR1 reads SNHLY; CDR2 reads FYNNEI. The CDR3 DNA sequence: TGTGCCAGCAATCCATCAGCTAGCACAGATACGCAGTATTTT. This gives the protein CASNPSASTDTQYF.

A single count supports this clone. This chain links TRBV30 with TRBJ2-6, with TRBD1 matching 9 bases. CDR1 GTSNPN and CDR2 SVGIG come from the germline V gene (reference sequence). Trimming at V came to 1 base and at J to 2 bases, leaving 12 bases not matched to a gene. The CDR3 has 19 residues. CDR3 bases: TGTGCCTGGAGTGGTCCCGGGACAGGGAAAACGGCTGGGGCCAACGTCCTGACTTTC. This codes for CAWSGPGTGKTAGANVLTF. The full variable domain, its missing parts supplied by reference TRBV30 and TRBJ2-6, is SQTIHQWPATLVQPVGSPLSLECTVEGTSNPNLYWYRQAAGRGLQLLFYSVGIGQISSEVPQNLSASRPQDRQFILSSKKLLLSDSGFYLCAWSGPGTGKTAGANVLTFGAGSRLTVL.

The rearrangement uses TRBV6-1 and TRBJ2-7, with D unclear. V was shortened by 5 bases and J by 6 bases, with 11 bases between the two germline ends. In germline, CDR1 is MNHNS, CDR2 SASEGT. The CDR3 runs 12 residues. CDR3 residues: CASSNIVSEQYF. The CDR3 DNA reads as TGTGCCAGCAGTAATATAGTTAGCGAGCAGTACTTC.

The rearrangement links TRBV20-1 to TRBJ2-1, with TRBD2 as a possible D gene (5 bases). The CDR3 contains 10 residues. V lost 3 bases and J lost 12, with 9 bases in between. Germline CDR1 is DFQATT and CDR2 is SNEGSKA (reference sequence). The CDR3 loop is CSAREETQFF. The CDR3 DNA reads as TGCAGTGCTAGGGAGGAAACGCAGTTCTTC.

This chain uses TRBV6-5 with TRBJ1-6; tentative D call: TRBD1 (5 bases). V lost 2 bases to trimming and J lost 10 bases, with 9 bases between them. CDR1 and CDR2 from the germline V gene are MNHEY and SVGAGI. The CDR3 contains 13 residues. Here the CDR3 DNA reads TGTGCCAGCAGTTACAGGGGTACCTCACCCCTCCACTTT. Protein: CASSYRGTSPLHF.

A note on this clone: This sample also contains other DNA sequences that code for the same CDR3. The V call is TRBV2, the J call TRBJ1-3; tentatively, D is TRBD1 (6 bases). V was pared by 6 bases and J by 0 bases, with 9 bases between. The germline V gene encodes CDR1 SNHLY and CDR2 FYNNEI. The CDR3 length is 14 residues. This CDR3 is CASSAQGSGNTIYF. CDR3 coding DNA: TGTGCCAGCAGCGCACAGGGCTCTGGAAACACCATATATTTT.